Each of the 31 T cell receptor beta chains below was sequenced from the same sample in a study of blood T cell repertoires in COVID-19. The table came from immunoSEQ multiplex PCR; TCRdb's copy has only in-frame clones and leaves some out. The sample lists some 250,000 clones; about 90% were seen once. Sample: PBMCs or T cells enriched from blood (not recorded which). These receptors all stem from a human donor in a cohort exposed to, infected with or recovered from COVID-19 (not recorded which). The donor label of this sample is uncertain.

The rearrangement joins TRBV5-8 to TRBJ1-1, with D unclear. The CDR3 is made up of 11 amino acids. The germline V and J ends were trimmed by 4 bases and 3 bases, with 4 bases remaining between them. In germline, CDR1 is SGHTS, CDR2 YDEGEE. CDR3 nucleotides: TGTGCCAGCAGCATAGACACTGAAGCTTTCTTT. Protein product: CASSIDTEAFF.

Details on this clone: At the DNA level, this CDR3 is encoded by other sequences in the same sample as well. The chain joins TRBV9 to TRBJ1-5; no clear D gene. The V end was cut by 1 base, the J end by 0 bases, with 8 bases between. CDR3 length: 15 amino acids. CDR1 SGDLS and CDR2 YYNGEE come from the germline V gene. CDR3 loop: CASSVSGDSNQPQHF. The CDR3, as DNA: TGTGCCAGCAGCGTATCCGGAGATAGCAATCAGCCCCAGCATTTT.

In DNA, the CDR3 is TGTGCCACCAGTGATCAAGGGGTGACTGAAGCTTTCTTT. Its translation: CATSDQGVTEAFF. The chain combines TRBV24-1 with TRBJ1-1; tentative D call: TRBD1 (5 bases). CDR1 and CDR2 from the germline V gene are KGHDR and SFDVKD. There are 13 residues in the CDR3. The germline V and J ends were trimmed by 3 bases and 5 bases, with 9 bases remaining between them.

The chain has TRBV12-5 and TRBJ1-6; 8 nucleotides line up with TRBD1. Trimming removed 1 base from V and 0 bases from J; junction bases left unmatched: 5. Germline V lookup: CDR1 LGHNT, CDR2 FRNRAP. The CDR3 is made up of 18 amino acids. CDR3 coding DNA: TGTGCTAGTGGTTTGGCCCACGGGACAGGCTCCTATAATTCACCCCTCCACTTT. Protein sequence: CASGLAHGTGSYNSPLHF.

The chain combines TRBV9 with TRBJ2-1; tentatively, D is TRBD2 (5 bases). The V gene's germline CDR1 is SGDLS and CDR2 YYNGEE. With 3 bases removed from V and 5 bases from J, the gap between germline ends came to 18 bases. The CDR3 consists of 16 residues. The CDR3 bases are TGTGCCAGCAGCGCAAGCCTCGGGGAGACGGACAATGAGCAGTTCTTC. Translated: CASSASLGETDNEQFF.

The chain joins TRBV19 to TRBJ2-7, with 8 bases identical to TRBD1. The CDR3 loop spans 13 amino acids. CDR1 and CDR2 from the germline V gene are LNHDA and SQIVND (reference sequence). Unmatched junction bases numbered 6, after V lost 8 bases and J lost 3 bases. Here the CDR3 reads CASGPGQDYEQYF. The CDR3 coding sequence is TGTGCCAGTGGACCGGGACAGGACTACGAGCAGTACTTC. Filled out from reference TRBV19 and TRBJ2-7, the complete variable domain reads DGGITQSPKYLFRKEGQNVTLSCEQNLNHDAMYWYRQDPGQGLRLIYYSQIVNDFQKGDIAEGYSVSREKKESFPLTVTSAQKNPTAFYLCASGPGQDYEQYFGPGTRLTVT.

This chain uses TRBV5-4 with TRBJ2-5, with 7 bases identical to TRBD1. This CDR3 region has 16 residues. From germline, CDR1 is SGHNT and CDR2 YYREEE (reference sequence). J was trimmed by 3 bases and V by 0 bases; bases with no gene match: 8. In DNA form, the CDR3 reads TGTGCCAGCAGCTTGGCGTCGCTGGGGACAGAAGAGACCCAGTACTTC. Its translation: CASSLASLGTEETQYF.

This chain joins TRBV2 and TRBJ1-3; D is unclear. The V gene lost 3 bases and the J gene lost 3 bases, with 6 bases spanning the gap. The CDR3 loop spans 13 amino acids. Germline assignment: CDR1 SNHLY and CDR2 FYNNEI. The chain's CDR3 is CASSDVSGNTIYF. The CDR3, as DNA: TGTGCCAGCAGTGATGTTAGTGGAAACACCATATATTTT.

The CDR3 bases are TGTGCCAGCAGCTCGACGGGAGCGGGGGGGCTCGATGAGCAGTTCTTC. Its translation: CASSSTGAGGLDEQFF. V is TRBV7-2 and J is TRBJ2-1, with 10 bases identical to TRBD2. CDR1 SGHTA and CDR2 FQGNSA come from the germline V gene. The V and J ends lost 4 bases and 8 bases, in that order; junction bases with no gene match: 11. The CDR3 spans 16 residues.

The chain joins TRBV29-1 to TRBJ2-7, with 7 positions matching TRBD1. The CDR3 has 13 amino acids. After removal of 6 bases from V and 2 bases from J, the junction contained 7 bases not matched to a gene. Germline lookup yields CDR1 SQVTM and CDR2 ANQGSEA. CDR3 coding DNA: TGCAGCGTGGCCGGACAGGCGACCTACGAGCAGTACTTC. As protein: CSVAGQATYEQYF.

The chain combines TRBV6-5 with TRBJ1-2; no definite D call. Germline V CDR1 and CDR2: MNHEY, SVGAGI. CDR3 length: 13 residues. Deletions cut 4 bases from V and 4 bases from J, with 10 bases between. The CDR3 coding sequence is TGTGCCAGCAGTTGGGGAGAAGGCTATGGCTACACCTTC. This codes for CASSWGEGYGYTF.

The genes are TRBV6-5 and TRBJ2-1; D unresolved. Trimming pared 4 bases from V and 10 bases from J, leaving 14 bases between. CDR1 MNHEY and CDR2 SVGAGI come from the germline V gene. CDR3 size: 13 residues. The CDR3 sequence is CASSSTRVSEQFF. CDR3 DNA sequence: TGTGCCAGCAGTTCCACTCGGGTTTCCGAGCAGTTCTTC.

V and J are TRBV5-6 and TRBJ2-7; D may be TRBD1 (5 bases). The V gene's germline CDR1 is SGHDT and CDR2 YYEEEE. The CDR3 loop spans 12 amino acids. Trimming pared 4 bases from V and 1 base from J, leaving 6 bases between. CDR3 in DNA: TGTGCCAGCAGCCGACAGTCCTACGAGCAGTACTTC. As protein: CASSRQSYEQYF.

This chain connects TRBV29-1 to TRBJ2-3, with a weak D call TRBD2 (6 bases). Looked up from germline, CDR1 is SQVTM and CDR2 is ANQGSEA. The CDR3 runs to 13 residues. CDR3 sequence (DNA): TGCACCTTCCGGGGGAGAGGCACAGATACGCAGTATTTT. As protein: CTFRGRGTDTQYF.

The J gene is TRBJ1-1, the V gene TRBV9, with TRBD1 as a possible D gene (5 bases). There are 14 residues in the CDR3. Germline V CDR1 and CDR2: SGDLS, YYNGEE. V dropped 2 bases and J dropped 1 base, with 9 bases sitting between them. The CDR3 reads CASSVRGTNTEAFF. The CDR3 region has the DNA TGTGCCAGCAGCGTCCGGGGGACGAACACTGAAGCTTTCTTT.

This clone was seen a single time. This chain joins TRBV10-3 and TRBJ1-2; 10 nucleotides agree with TRBD1. Per germline, CDR1 ENHRY and CDR2 SYGVKD. The CDR3 runs to 15 residues. V trimming: 6 bases; J trimming: 4 bases; junction bases outside the gene matches: 8. The CDR3 DNA reads as TGTGCCATCAGGGTTCCGGGACAGGGGATCTATGGCTACACCTTC. Translated, it gives CAIRVPGQGIYGYTF.

As DNA, the CDR3 is TGTGCCAGCAGTCCGTGGACTAGCGGGGGATCTCTGCACAATGAGCAGTTCTTC. Translating gives CASSPWTSGGSLHNEQFF. The chain recombines TRBV6-6 with TRBJ2-1; 13 bases map to TRBD2. J lost 5 bases, V lost 5 bases, and 12 bases had no gene match. Germline loops: CDR1 MNHNY, CDR2 SVGAGI (reference sequence). The CDR3 contains 18 residues.

This chain uses TRBV9 with TRBJ1-2; 8 nucleotides match TRBD1. The CDR3 is made up of 16 amino acids. Trimming cost V 3 bases and J 5 bases; bases outside gene matches: 12. CDR1 and CDR2 from the germline V gene are SGDLS and YYNGEE. The CDR3 protein is CASSARTGPLPYGYTF. CDR3 nucleotides: TGTGCCAGCAGCGCCAGGACAGGGCCCCTCCCTTATGGCTACACCTTC. Variable domain in full (rest from reference TRBV9 and TRBJ1-2): DSGVTQTPKHLITATGQRVTLRCSPRSGDLSVYWYQQSLDQGLQFLIQYYNGEERAKGNILERFSAQQFPDLHSELNLSSLELGDSALYFCASSARTGPLPYGYTFGSGTRLTVV.

In regard to this clone: Different DNA sequences within this sample yield the same CDR3. The V call is TRBV6-4, the J call TRBJ2-3; 7 bases agree with TRBD2. With V trimmed by 0 bases and J by 1 base, 1 base remained unmatched. The CDR3 length is 15 residues. CDR1 MRHNA and CDR2 SNTAGT come from the germline V gene. DNA for the CDR3: TGTGCCAGCAGTGACTCGAGCGGGGGCACAGATACGCAGTATTTT. Translated, it gives CASSDSSGGTDTQYF.

This clone has only one observation. The rearrangement uses TRBV5-5 and TRBJ2-5; TRBD1 is a possible D gene (6 bases). This CDR3 comprises 14 residues. The V gene's germline CDR1 is SGHKS and CDR2 YYEKEE (reference sequence). V gave up 2 bases and J gave up 4 bases, with 12 bases separating them. CDR3 amino acids: CASSLDRSGETQYF. DNA of the CDR3: TGTGCCAGCAGCTTAGACAGGTCCGGAGAGACCCAGTACTTC.

The genes are TRBV6-5 and TRBJ2-7; a possible D gene is TRBD2 (7 bases). CDR3 size: 14 residues. V dropped 6 bases and J dropped 9 bases, with 21 bases sitting between them. Germline-derived CDR1 and CDR2 are MNHEY and SVGAGI. CDR3 protein: CASSLGGGVFGQYF. The CDR3, as DNA: TGTGCCAGCAGCTTGGGAGGGGGGGTCTTCGGGCAGTACTTC.

The rearrangement uses TRBV6-5 and TRBJ1-2, with a weak D call TRBD1 (5 bases). Trimming cost V 6 bases and J 4 bases, with 18 bases left between them. Germline V CDR1 and CDR2: MNHEY, SVGAGI. This CDR3 region has 15 residues. The DNA of the CDR3 is TGTGCCAGCAGGAGTGGGGCACAGCAGAGCTATGGCTACACCTTC. Its translation: CASRSGAQQSYGYTF.

The chain joins TRBV14 to TRBJ1-2; a possible D gene is TRBD1 (5 bases). The ends were cut back, 0 bases at V and 11 bases at J, with 19 bases in the middle. The CDR3 is made up of 15 amino acids. The germline V gene encodes CDR1 SGHDN and CDR2 FVKESK. The CDR3 DNA follows: TGTGCCAGCAGCCAAGATTTTGGTGGAGGGGTGTCTTACACCTTC. Translation gives CASSQDFGGGVSYTF.

V gene TRBV24-1 combines with J gene TRBJ2-5; 8 nucleotides agree with TRBD2. V was clipped by 1 base and J by 5 bases; unmatched bases: 5. The CDR3 contains 15 residues. Germline loops: CDR1 KGHDR, CDR2 SFDVKD. Here the CDR3 DNA reads TGTGCCACCAGTGATTTAGCGGGAGACGTGGAGACCCAGTACTTC. It yields the protein CATSDLAGDVETQYF.

The chain links TRBV4-1 to TRBJ2-1; 13 bases agree with TRBD2. Germline CDR1 is MGHRA and CDR2 is YSYEKL. Trimming took 2 bases from V and 6 from J; bases not matched to a gene: 10. This CDR3 is 18 amino acids long. The DNA for the CDR3 is TGCGCCAGCAGCCAACTCCCCTTACTAGCGGGGGGGAGCAATGAGCAGTTCTTC. This codes for CASSQLPLLAGGSNEQFF.

CDR3 sequence: CASSLDLDGELFF. CDR3 coding DNA: TGTGCCAGCAGCTTAGATCTAGACGGGGAGCTGTTTTTT. This chain connects TRBV13 to TRBJ2-2; the D is unclear. Trimming took off 1 base at V and 7 bases at J, with 7 bases between the two ends. This CDR3 has 13 amino acids. The V gene's germline CDR1 is PRHDT and CDR2 FYEKMQ (reference sequence).

The V gene is TRBV23-1, the J gene TRBJ1-5, with 7 bases matching TRBD1. TRBV23-1 is an open reading frame whose function is uncertain. The CDR3 runs to 18 residues. Trimming removed 2 bases from V and 5 bases from J; junction bases left unmatched: 15. The CDR3 DNA is TGCGCCAGCAGTCAAAGGATATCGACCAGGGGGGTCCATCAGCCCCAGCATTTT. Residues: CASSQRISTRGVHQPQHF.

The chain couples TRBV11-2 to TRBJ2-7; 7 bases match TRBD1. This CDR3 comprises 15 residues. The ends lost 1 base at V and 2 bases at J; junction bases unmatched: 5. The germline gives CDR1 SGHAT, CDR2 FQNNGV. CDR3 sequence reads: CASSLGQGATYEQYF. The CDR3, as DNA: TGTGCCAGCAGCTTAGGACAGGGAGCAACCTACGAGCAGTACTTC. Together with reference TRBV11-2 and TRBJ2-7, the CDR3 gives the full variable domain: EAGVAQSPRYKIIEKRQSVAFWCNPISGHATLYWYQQILGQGPKLLIQFQNNGVVDDSQLPKDRFSAERLKGVDSTLKIQPAKLEDSAVYLCASSLGQGATYEQYFGPGTRLTVT.

CDR3 protein: CASSPLAGGHTDTQYF. CDR3 bases: TGTGCCAGCAGCCCCCTGGCGGGGGGGCACACAGATACGCAGTATTTT. The chain has TRBV5-8 and TRBJ2-3; 9 nucleotides agree with TRBD2. The germline gives CDR1 SGHTS, CDR2 YDEGEE. This CDR3 has 16 residues. The V segment lost 4 bases and the J segment 2 bases; nucleotides outside the gene matches: 8.

Only one count was recorded for this clone. The chain carries TRBV6-6 and TRBJ1-1; TRBD1 agrees at 7 bases. From germline, CDR1 is MNHNY and CDR2 SVGAGI (reference sequence). V shed 5 bases and J 7 bases; nucleotides not matched to a gene: 7. The CDR3 runs 13 residues. As DNA, the CDR3 is TGTGCCAGCAGTCGACAGGGCAAGGGTGAAGCTTTCTTT. Its protein is CASSRQGKGEAFF.

The chain couples TRBV7-2 to TRBJ2-3; TRBD2 matches 9 bases. CDR3 length: 16 amino acids. Germline lookup yields CDR1 SGHTA and CDR2 FQGNSA. Trimming at V came to 2 bases and at J to 5 bases, leaving 8 bases not matched to a gene. This CDR3 reads CASSLTGGGAVDTQYF. The CDR3 DNA sequence: TGTGCCAGCAGCTTAACGGGCGGGGGGGCCGTAGATACGCAGTATTTT.